This passage covers 5 T cell receptor beta chains from one sample sequenced in a study of blood T cell repertoires in COVID-19. Repertoires were generated with immunoSEQ multiplex PCR, while TCRdb's copy carries only in-frame clones and drops some. The sample lists roughly 160,000 clones; around 82% were seen once. The source material was peripheral blood. Receptors originate from a man aged 70 or older with active or convalescent COVID-19.

The rearrangement uses TRBV6-2 or TRBV6-3 and TRBJ1-1, with TRBD1 identical over 8 bases. There are 15 residues in the CDR3. CDR1 MNHEY and CDR2 SVGEGT come from the germline V gene. J gave up 1 base and V 5 bases, and 6 bases lay outside the gene matches. CDR3 region: CASSTWDRWNTEAFF. Here the CDR3 DNA reads TGTGCCAGCAGTACCTGGGACAGGTGGAACACTGAAGCTTTCTTT.

DNA of the CDR3: TGTGCCAGCAGTTTATCGGGACAGGGGTTCTATGGCTACACCTTC. It yields the protein CASSLSGQGFYGYTF. The chain is built from TRBV27 and TRBJ1-2; 10 bases map to TRBD1. The CDR3 totals 15 residues. Germline-derived CDR1 and CDR2 are MNHEY and SMNVEV (reference sequence). The V gene end was trimmed by 0 bases and the J gene end by 4 bases; junction bases not matched to a gene: 2.

V gene TRBV3-1 (or the pseudogene TRBV3-2) combines with J gene TRBJ2-5; D gene uncertain. This CDR3 has 16 amino acids. V shed 3 bases and J shed 5 bases, with 19 bases lying between them. Germline V gene sequence: CDR1 LGHDT, CDR2 YNNKEL (reference sequence). The chain's CDR3 is CASSHPTQYPAETQYF. The CDR3 nucleotides are TGTGCCAGCAGCCACCCGACTCAATACCCCGCGGAGACCCAGTACTTC.

The genes are TRBV18 and TRBJ2-3; 9 nucleotides agree with TRBD2. Germline CDR1 and CDR2: KGHSH and LQKENI. The V segment lost 3 bases and the J segment 2 bases; nucleotides outside the gene matches: 6. This CDR3 contains 16 residues. The CDR3 here is CASSPERGDYTDTQYF. The CDR3 nucleotides are TGTGCCAGCTCACCTGAGCGGGGGGACTACACAGATACGCAGTATTTT.

The chain recombines TRBV18 with TRBJ2-1, with D tentatively TRBD1 (5 bases). The ends were cut back, 2 bases at V and 6 bases at J, with 14 bases in the middle. Per the germline V gene, CDR1 is KGHSH and CDR2 is LQKENI. CDR3 length: 15 amino acids. This chain's CDR3 is CASSPDRQMGNEQFF. The CDR3 DNA reads as TGTGCCAGCTCACCAGATCGACAGATGGGCAATGAGCAGTTCTTC.